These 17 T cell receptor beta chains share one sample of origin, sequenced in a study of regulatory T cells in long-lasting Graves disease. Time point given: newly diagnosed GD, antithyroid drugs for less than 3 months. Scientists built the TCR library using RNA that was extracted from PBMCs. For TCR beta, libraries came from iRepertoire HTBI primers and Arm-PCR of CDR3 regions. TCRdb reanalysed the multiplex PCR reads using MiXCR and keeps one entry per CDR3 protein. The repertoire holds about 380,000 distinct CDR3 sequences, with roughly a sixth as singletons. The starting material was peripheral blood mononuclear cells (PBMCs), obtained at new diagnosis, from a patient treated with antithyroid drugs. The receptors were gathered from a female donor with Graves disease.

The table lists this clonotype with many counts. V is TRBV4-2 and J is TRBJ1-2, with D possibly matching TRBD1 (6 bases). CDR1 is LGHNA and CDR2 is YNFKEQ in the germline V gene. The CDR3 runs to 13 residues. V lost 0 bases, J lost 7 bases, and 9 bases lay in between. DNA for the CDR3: TGTGCCAGCAGCCAAGATGGACAGTCTGGCTACACCTTC. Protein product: CASSQDGQSGYTF.

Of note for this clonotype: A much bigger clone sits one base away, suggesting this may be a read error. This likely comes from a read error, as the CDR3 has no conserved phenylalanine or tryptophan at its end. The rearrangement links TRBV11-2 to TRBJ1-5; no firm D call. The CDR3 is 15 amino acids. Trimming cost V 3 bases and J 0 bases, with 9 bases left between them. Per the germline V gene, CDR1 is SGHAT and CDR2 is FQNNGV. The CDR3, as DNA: TGTGCCAGCAGCTTCGACGGTGGTAGCAATCAGCCCCAGCATCTT. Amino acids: CASSFDGGSNQPQHL.

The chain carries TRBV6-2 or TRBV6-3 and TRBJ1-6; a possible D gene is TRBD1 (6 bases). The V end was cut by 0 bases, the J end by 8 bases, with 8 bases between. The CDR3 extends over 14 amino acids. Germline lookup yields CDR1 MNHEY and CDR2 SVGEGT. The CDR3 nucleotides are TGTGCCAGCAGTTACTCGACAGGAGATTCACCCCTCCACTTT. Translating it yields CASSYSTGDSPLHF.

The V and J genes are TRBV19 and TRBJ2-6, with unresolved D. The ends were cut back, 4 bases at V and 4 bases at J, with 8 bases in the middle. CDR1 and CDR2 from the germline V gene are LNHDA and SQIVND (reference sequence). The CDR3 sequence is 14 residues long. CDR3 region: CASSTTNGANVLTF. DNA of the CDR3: TGTGCCAGTAGTACCACGAACGGGGCCAACGTCCTGACTTTC.

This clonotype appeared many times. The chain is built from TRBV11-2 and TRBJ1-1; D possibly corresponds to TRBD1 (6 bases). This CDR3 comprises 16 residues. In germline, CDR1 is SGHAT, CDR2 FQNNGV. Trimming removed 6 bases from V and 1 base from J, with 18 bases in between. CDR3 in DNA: TGTGCCAGCAGAGGGGCAGGGGAGGGCAAGAACACTGAAGCTTTCTTT. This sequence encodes CASRGAGEGKNTEAFF.

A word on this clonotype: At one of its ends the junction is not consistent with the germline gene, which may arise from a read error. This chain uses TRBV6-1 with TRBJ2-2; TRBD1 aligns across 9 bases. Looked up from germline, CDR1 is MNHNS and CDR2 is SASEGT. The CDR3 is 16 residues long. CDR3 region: CASREPGQGFPGEPFF. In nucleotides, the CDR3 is TGTGCCAGCAGAGAGCCGGGACAGGGATTTCCCGGGGAGCCGTTTTTT.

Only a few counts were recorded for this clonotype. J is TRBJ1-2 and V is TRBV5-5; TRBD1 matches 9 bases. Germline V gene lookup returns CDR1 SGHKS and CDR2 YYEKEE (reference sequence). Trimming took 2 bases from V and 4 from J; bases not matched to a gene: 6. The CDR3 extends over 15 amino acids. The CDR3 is CASSFGTGNGYGYTF. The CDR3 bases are TGTGCCAGCAGCTTCGGGACAGGGAACGGCTATGGCTACACCTTC. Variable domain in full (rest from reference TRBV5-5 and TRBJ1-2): DAGVTQSPTHLIKTRGQQVTLRCSPISGHKSVSWYQQVLGQGPQFIFQYYEKEERGRGNFPDRFSARQFPNYSSELNVNALLLGDSALYLCASSFGTGNGYGYTFGSGTRLTVV.

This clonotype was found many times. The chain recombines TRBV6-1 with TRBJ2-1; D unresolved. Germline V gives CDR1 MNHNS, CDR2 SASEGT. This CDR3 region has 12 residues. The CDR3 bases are TGTGCTTCGGGCTATATATACAATGAGCAGTTCTTC. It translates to CASGYIYNEQFF.

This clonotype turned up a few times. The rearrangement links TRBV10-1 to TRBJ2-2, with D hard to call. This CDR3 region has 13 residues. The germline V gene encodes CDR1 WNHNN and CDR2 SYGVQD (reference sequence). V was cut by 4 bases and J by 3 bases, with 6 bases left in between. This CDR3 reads CASSVSYTGELFF. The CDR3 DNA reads TGCGCCAGCAGTGTCTCCTACACCGGGGAGCTGTTTTTT.

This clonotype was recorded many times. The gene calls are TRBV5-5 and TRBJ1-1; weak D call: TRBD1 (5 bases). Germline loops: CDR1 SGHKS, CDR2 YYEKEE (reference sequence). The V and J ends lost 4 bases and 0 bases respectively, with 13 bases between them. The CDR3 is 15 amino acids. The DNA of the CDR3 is TGTGCCAGCAGCCCCCCGCAGGGATTGAACACTGAAGCTTTCTTT. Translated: CASSPPQGLNTEAFF.

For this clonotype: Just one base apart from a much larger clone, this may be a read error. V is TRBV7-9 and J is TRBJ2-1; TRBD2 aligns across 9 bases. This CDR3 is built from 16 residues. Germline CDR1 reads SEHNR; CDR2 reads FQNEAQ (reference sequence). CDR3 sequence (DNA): TGTGCCTGCAGCTTCCAACTAGCGGGCTCCTACAATGAGCAGTTCTTC. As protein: CACSFQLAGSYNEQFF.

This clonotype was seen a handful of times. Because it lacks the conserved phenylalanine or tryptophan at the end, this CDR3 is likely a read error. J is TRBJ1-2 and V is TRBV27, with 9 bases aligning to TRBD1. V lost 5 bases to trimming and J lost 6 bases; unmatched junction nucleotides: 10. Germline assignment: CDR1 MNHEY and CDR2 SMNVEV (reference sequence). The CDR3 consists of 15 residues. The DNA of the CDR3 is TGTGCCAGCAGTCCGGGGGACAGGGCCCGGGATGGCTACACCTCC. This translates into CASSPGDRARDGYTS.

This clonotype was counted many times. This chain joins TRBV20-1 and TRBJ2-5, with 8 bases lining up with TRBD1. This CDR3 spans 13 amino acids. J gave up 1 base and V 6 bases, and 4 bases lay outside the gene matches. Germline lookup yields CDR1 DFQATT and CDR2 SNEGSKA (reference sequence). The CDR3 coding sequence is TGCAGTGCGGTACAGGGGGTCCAAGAGACCCAGTACTTC. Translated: CSAVQGVQETQYF.

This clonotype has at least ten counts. The CDR3 DNA reads TGTGCCAGCAGTTTCGGGATAACTACGGGGAATGGCTACACCTTC. Encoded protein: CASSFGITTGNGYTF. The chain employs TRBV12-3 or TRBV12-4 and TRBJ1-2; D not certain. The V and J ends lost 3 bases and 6 bases respectively, with 17 bases between them. CDR3 size: 15 residues.

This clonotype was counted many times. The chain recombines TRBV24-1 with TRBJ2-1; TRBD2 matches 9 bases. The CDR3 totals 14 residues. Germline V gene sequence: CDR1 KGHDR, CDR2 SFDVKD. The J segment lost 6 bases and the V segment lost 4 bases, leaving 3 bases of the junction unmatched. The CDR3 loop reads CATSDARGGNEQFF. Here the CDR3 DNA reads TGTGCCACCAGTGACGCGCGGGGGGGCAATGAGCAGTTCTTC.

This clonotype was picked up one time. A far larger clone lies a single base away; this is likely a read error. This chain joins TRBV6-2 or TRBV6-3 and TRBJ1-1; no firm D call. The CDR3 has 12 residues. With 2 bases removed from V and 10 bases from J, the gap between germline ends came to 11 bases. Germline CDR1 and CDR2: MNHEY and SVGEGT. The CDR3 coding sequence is TGTGCCAGCAGTTACGGAAACTCTGGAGCTTTCTTT. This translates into CASSYGNSGAFF.

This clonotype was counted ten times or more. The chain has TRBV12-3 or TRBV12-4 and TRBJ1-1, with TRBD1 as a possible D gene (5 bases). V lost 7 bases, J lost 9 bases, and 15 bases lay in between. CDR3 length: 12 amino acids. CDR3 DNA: TGTGCCAGCACCCCTGGGGGGTTGAAAGCTTTCTTT. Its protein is CASTPGGLKAFF.